This passage covers 4 T cell receptor beta chains from one sample sequenced in a study of T cell repertoires in cytomegalovirus infection. What these receptors recognize is not known. TCRdb recomputed calls from the reads with MiXCR, one row per CDR3 protein. The table lists approximately 910,000 distinct CDR3 sequences, less than 35% of them singletons. The sequences come from cultured CD8+ T cells from PBMCs, collected from culture after CMV antigen stimulation. These TCRs come from a human donor in good health (CMV status not recorded). Some clones in this sample may be carry-over from other donors' samples.

A few counts support this clonotype. This chain joins TRBV19 and TRBJ1-2; no firm D call. With 7 bases removed from V and 2 bases from J, the gap between germline ends came to 8 bases. The CDR3 has 12 amino acids. CDR1 is LNHDA and CDR2 is SQIVND in the germline V gene (reference sequence). The chain's CDR3 is CASMRENYGYTF. The CDR3 nucleotides are TGTGCCAGTATGAGGGAAAACTATGGCTACACCTTC.

In its sample, this clonotype was seen once. The CDR3: CASSFAPGGNIQYF. As DNA, the CDR3 is TGTGCCAGCAGTTTCGCCCCCGGGGGAAACATTCAGTACTTC. V and J are TRBV27 and TRBJ2-4; tentatively, D is TRBD2 (6 bases). Per the germline V gene, CDR1 is MNHEY and CDR2 is SMNVEV (reference sequence). The CDR3 extends over 14 amino acids. Deletions cut 3 bases from V and 6 bases from J, with 12 bases between.

This clonotype has only a few counts. V and J are TRBV10-3 and TRBJ1-1, with D uncertain. CDR1 and CDR2 (germline): ENHRY, SYGVKD. The ends were cut back, 2 bases at V and 0 bases at J, with 10 bases in the middle. The CDR3 is made up of 15 amino acids. The CDR3 reads CAISEPIELNTEAFF. CDR3 bases: TGTGCCATCAGTGAGCCCATTGAATTGAACACTGAAGCTTTCTTT.

The gene calls are TRBV6-2 or TRBV6-3 and TRBJ1-5; TRBD1 is a possible D gene (5 bases). Looked up from germline, CDR1 is MNHEY and CDR2 is SVGEGT. V lost 5 bases to trimming and J lost 5 bases, with 10 bases between them. This CDR3 region has 13 residues. CDR3 DNA sequence: TGTGCCAGCAGTCATTCGACAGATCAGCCCCAGCATTTT. Translation: CASSHSTDQPQHF.